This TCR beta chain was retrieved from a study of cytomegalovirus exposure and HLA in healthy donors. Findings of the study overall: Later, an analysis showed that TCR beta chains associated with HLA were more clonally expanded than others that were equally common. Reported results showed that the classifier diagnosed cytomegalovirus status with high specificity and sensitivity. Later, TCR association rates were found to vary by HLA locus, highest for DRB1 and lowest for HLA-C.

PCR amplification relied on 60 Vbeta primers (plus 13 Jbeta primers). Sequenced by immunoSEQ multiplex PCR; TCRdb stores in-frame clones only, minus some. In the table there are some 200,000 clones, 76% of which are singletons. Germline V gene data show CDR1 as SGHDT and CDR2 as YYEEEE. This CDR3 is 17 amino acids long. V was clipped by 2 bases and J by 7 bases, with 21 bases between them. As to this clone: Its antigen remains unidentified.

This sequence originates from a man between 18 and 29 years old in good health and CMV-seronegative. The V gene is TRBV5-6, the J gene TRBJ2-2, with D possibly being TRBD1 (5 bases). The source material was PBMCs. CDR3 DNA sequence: TGTGCCAGCAGCTTCTTCCGGGTACGGACACGTCGCGGGGAGCTGTTTTTT. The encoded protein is CASSFFRVRTRRGELFF.